The 12 T cell receptor beta chains given below trace back to one sample, sequenced in a study of shared clonotypes between healthy human individuals. Sequenced by immunoSEQ multiplex PCR; TCRdb stores in-frame clones only, minus some. The sample records approximately 620,000 clones, approximately 97% being singletons. The sequenced sample consisted of naive CD4+ T cells sorted from blood. Subset described: CD45RA+ positively selected. The receptors shown here come from a woman aged 25 to 39 in good health.

This clone has only one observation. Other DNA variants within this sample encode the same CDR3. This chain uses TRBV29-1 with TRBJ2-1; D is unclear. The CDR3 runs 13 residues. The germline V and J ends were trimmed by 2 bases and 0 bases, with 5 bases remaining between them. Germline assignment: CDR1 SQVTM and CDR2 ANQGSEA. The CDR3: CSVERSSYNEQFF. Written as DNA, the CDR3 is TGCAGCGTTGAACGGAGCTCCTACAATGAGCAGTTCTTC.

The rearrangement joins TRBV5-1 to TRBJ2-3; 12 positions agree with TRBD2. CDR3 length equals 19 residues. V was pared by 3 bases and J by 8 bases, with 19 bases of the junction left unmatched. Germline V CDR1 and CDR2: SGHRS, YFSETQ. As DNA, the CDR3 is TGCGCCAGCAGCTGGAGAGCAACTAGCGGGAGGACACAAAAGATTACGCAGTATTTT. Encoded protein: CASSWRATSGRTQKITQYF.

V and J are TRBV5-1 and TRBJ2-6, with D hard to call. The length of the CDR3 is 15 residues. Trimming took 3 bases from V and 0 from J, leaving 7 bases between them. Germline values: CDR1 SGHRS, CDR2 YFSETQ. CDR3 protein: CASSSKSSGANVLTF. As DNA, the CDR3 is TGCGCCAGCAGCTCGAAGAGCTCTGGGGCCAACGTCCTGACTTTC.

The chain is built from TRBV6-5 and TRBJ1-2; 7 bases agree with TRBD1. Unmatched junction bases numbered 2, after V lost 6 bases and J lost 4 bases. This CDR3 region has 12 residues. Looked up from germline, CDR1 is MNHEY and CDR2 is SVGAGI. CDR3 sequence (DNA): TGTGCCAGCAGGGGACAGCGCTATGGCTACACCTTC. It specifies CASRGQRYGYTF.

This rearrangement joins TRBV5-1 to TRBJ1-6; unclear D gene. V lost 0 bases and J lost 8, with 6 bases in between. The CDR3 is made up of 13 amino acids. Germline V gives CDR1 SGHRS, CDR2 YFSETQ. The CDR3 is CASSLGRYSPLHF. The CDR3 DNA reads TGCGCCAGCAGCTTGGGCAGGTATTCACCCCTCCACTTT. The full variable domain, in which reference TRBV5-1 and TRBJ1-6 provide the parts outside the CDR3, is KAGVTQTPRYLIKTRGQQVTLSCSPISGHRSVSWYQQTPGQGLQFLFEYFSETQRNKGNFPGRFSGRQFSNSRSEMNVSTLELGDSALYLCASSLGRYSPLHFGNGTRLTVT.

The genes are TRBV9 and TRBJ2-1; TRBD2 agrees at 7 bases. There are 13 residues in the CDR3. Looked up from germline, CDR1 is SGDLS and CDR2 is YYNGEE. V was clipped by 4 bases and J by 7 bases; unmatched bases: 5. CDR3 in DNA: TGTGCCAGCAGCCGGGACTATGGGAATGAGCAGTTCTTC. Residues: CASSRDYGNEQFF. Full variable domain (remainder filled in from reference TRBV9 and TRBJ2-1): DSGVTQTPKHLITATGQRVTLRCSPRSGDLSVYWYQQSLDQGLQFLIQYYNGEERAKGNILERFSAQQFPDLHSELNLSSLELGDSALYFCASSRDYGNEQFFGPGTRLTVL.

The V gene is TRBV19, the J gene TRBJ1-1; 7 bases fit TRBD1. This CDR3 is 14 amino acids long. The junction had 13 bases not matched to a gene; V was cut back by 6 bases and J by 9 bases. Germline values: CDR1 LNHDA, CDR2 SQIVND (reference sequence). CDR3 residues: CASRAGQPWSKAFF. CDR3 DNA sequence: TGTGCCAGTAGGGCGGGACAGCCGTGGAGTAAAGCTTTCTTT.

V is TRBV6-6 and J is TRBJ2-3; D is perhaps TRBD1 or TRBD2 (6 bases each). This CDR3 region has 16 residues. Between the trimmed V and J ends, which lost 0 bases and 3 bases, there was a span of 13 bases. CDR1 and CDR2 (germline): MNHNY, SVGAGI (reference sequence). The DNA for the CDR3 is TGTGCCAGCAGTTACTCGTTCCGGGGGCGGACAGATACGCAGTATTTT. It translates to CASSYSFRGRTDTQYF.

This chain joins TRBV9 and TRBJ2-5; D is ambiguous. Germline V gives CDR1 SGDLS, CDR2 YYNGEE. CDR3 length: 13 amino acids. Trimming pared 0 bases from V and 4 bases from J, leaving 7 bases between. The CDR3 coding sequence is TGTGCCAGCAGCGTAGACGGAAGAGAGACCCAGTACTTC. Translated, it gives CASSVDGRETQYF.

The chain combines TRBV6-1 with TRBJ2-6, with D uncertain. Germline CDR1 reads MNHNS; CDR2 reads SASEGT. The CDR3 sequence is 14 residues long. V was pared by 6 bases and J by 0 bases, with 6 bases between. As DNA, the CDR3 is TGTGCCAGCAGGCCCTTCTCTGGGGCCAACGTCCTGACTTTC. Translating it yields CASRPFSGANVLTF.

This chain joins TRBV27 and TRBJ2-3, with D maybe TRBD2 (7 bases). CDR3 length equals 15 residues. Germline V gives CDR1 MNHEY, CDR2 SMNVEV (reference sequence). V lost 7 bases and J lost 4, with 18 bases in between. Here the CDR3 reads CASTLVGGAADTQYF. Here the CDR3 DNA reads TGTGCCAGCACCCTGGTGGGGGGGGCCGCAGATACGCAGTATTTT.

The rearrangement links TRBV10-3 to TRBJ2-7, with D uncertain. V lost 3 bases and J 3 bases, leaving 6 bases between the germline ends. This CDR3 is 12 amino acids long. Germline V gives CDR1 ENHRY, CDR2 SYGVKD. The CDR3 reads CAISDDIYEQYF. The CDR3 DNA follows: TGTGCCATCAGTGACGACATCTACGAGCAGTACTTC.